This T cell receptor (beta chain) was recorded in a study of CD8 T cells in Susac syndrome. Study-wide background: Sequencing included Susac syndrome patients, six of them with active disease and roughly eight in remission. Patients with Susac syndrome had blood drawn and were at that point therapy-naive, on corticosteroids, or on intravenous immunoglobulin alone.

TEMRA cells were FACS-enriched, while CD8+ and CD4+ T cells were negatively isolated. The RNA, roughly 0.45 to 1 ug, was put through reverse transcription using random hexamers. An immunoSEQ multiplex PCR amplified TCR beta CDR3 over 54 Vbeta and 13 Jbeta. Using its own MiXCR run on the immunoSEQ multiplex PCR reads, TCRdb lists one record per CDR3 protein. The profile covers roughly 140,000 distinct CDR3 sequences, with roughly 95% appearing a single time and 0.16% taken by the ten largest. This clonotype was observed a single time. Material: CD4+ T cells from PBMCs. The clonotype comes from a human donor with Susac syndrome.

DNA of the CDR3: TGCGCCAGCAGCCCCCCTAGCGCGACCTACGAGCAGTACTTC. It encodes CASSPPSATYEQYF. The chain combines TRBV5-1 with TRBJ2-7; D might be TRBD2 (6 bases). V was shortened by 4 bases and J by 2 bases, with 13 bases between the two germline ends. CDR3 size: 14 residues. Per the germline V gene, CDR1 is SGHRS and CDR2 is YFSETQ.